This TCR beta chain derives from a study of cytomegalovirus exposure and HLA in healthy donors. The V gene's germline CDR1 is LNHDA and CDR2 SQIVND (reference sequence). The CDR3 extends over 16 amino acids. V dropped 3 bases and J dropped 2; count of bases not matched to a gene: 6. The study ran its PCR with 60 Vbeta and 13 Jbeta primers. Profiled with immunoSEQ multiplex PCR; TCRdb holds only in-frame clones, not every one. This sample yields about 170,000 clones, of which over 65% are seen a single time; roughly 0.82% belongs to the top ten. The sample taken for sequencing was PBMCs. The origin of this receptor is a female donor in good health and CMV-seronegative. The genes are TRBV19 and TRBJ2-3, with TRBD2 matching over 9 bases. Here the CDR3 reads CASSMGAGGPTDTQYF. The CDR3 DNA is TGTGCCAGTAGTATGGGGGCGGGGGGGCCCACAGATACGCAGTATTTT.